This TCR beta chain was profiled in a study of CD8+ T cells in alopecia areata. RNA extraction was followed by reverse transcription into cDNA, which acted as the sequencing template. Sequencing was performed with immunoSEQ multiplex PCR; in TCRdb, only in-frame clones are kept and a portion is missing. The sample has about 200,000 clones, 50% to 60% seen once. The CDR3 runs to 14 residues. Germline assignment: CDR1 SEHNR and CDR2 FQNEAQ (reference sequence). Trimming removed 0 bases at V and 8 bases at J, with 10 bases between. The origin of this receptor is a human donor with alopecia areata. This specimen was CD4+ T cells sorted from blood, taken at week 0. The chain combines TRBV7-9 with TRBJ1-4, with D unresolved. The CDR3 region has the DNA TGTGCCAGCAGCTTAGCGGGTGGAGGAGAAAAACTGTTTTTT. Encoded protein: CASSLAGGGEKLFF.